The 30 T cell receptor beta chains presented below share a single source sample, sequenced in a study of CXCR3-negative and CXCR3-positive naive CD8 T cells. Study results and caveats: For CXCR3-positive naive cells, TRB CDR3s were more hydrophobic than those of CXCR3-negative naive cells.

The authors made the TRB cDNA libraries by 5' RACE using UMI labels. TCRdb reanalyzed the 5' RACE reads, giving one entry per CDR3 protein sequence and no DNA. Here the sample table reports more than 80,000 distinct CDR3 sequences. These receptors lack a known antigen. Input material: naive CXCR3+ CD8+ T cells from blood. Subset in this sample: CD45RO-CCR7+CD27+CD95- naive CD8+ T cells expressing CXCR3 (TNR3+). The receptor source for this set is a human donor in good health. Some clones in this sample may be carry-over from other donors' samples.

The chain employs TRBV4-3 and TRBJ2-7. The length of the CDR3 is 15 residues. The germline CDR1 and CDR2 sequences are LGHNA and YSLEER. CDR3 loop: CASSHPREKHYEQYF.

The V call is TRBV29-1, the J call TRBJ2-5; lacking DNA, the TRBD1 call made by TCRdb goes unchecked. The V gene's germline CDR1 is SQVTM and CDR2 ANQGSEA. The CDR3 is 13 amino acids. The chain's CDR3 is CSVARGQQETQYF. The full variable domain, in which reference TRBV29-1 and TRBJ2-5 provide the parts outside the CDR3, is SAVISQKPSRDICQRGTSLTIQCQVDSQVTMMFWYRQQPGQSLTLIATANQGSEATYESGFVIDKFPISRPNLTFSTLTVSNMSPEDSSIYLCSVARGQQETQYFGPGTRLLVL.

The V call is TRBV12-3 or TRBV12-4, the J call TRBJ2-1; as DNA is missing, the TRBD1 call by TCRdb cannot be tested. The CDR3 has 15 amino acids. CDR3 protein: CASSYGTGEYNEQFF.

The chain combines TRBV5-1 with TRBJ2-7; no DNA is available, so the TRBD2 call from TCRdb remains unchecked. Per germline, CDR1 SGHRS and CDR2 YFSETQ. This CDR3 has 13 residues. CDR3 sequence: CASSVDLVGEQYF.

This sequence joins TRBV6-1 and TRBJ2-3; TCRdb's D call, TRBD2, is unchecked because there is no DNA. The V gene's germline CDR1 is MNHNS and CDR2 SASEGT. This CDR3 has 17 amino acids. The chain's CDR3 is CASSDLAGGPSTDTQYF.

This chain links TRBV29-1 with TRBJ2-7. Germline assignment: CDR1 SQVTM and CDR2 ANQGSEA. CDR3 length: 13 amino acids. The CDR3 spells CSVEDISTYEQYF.

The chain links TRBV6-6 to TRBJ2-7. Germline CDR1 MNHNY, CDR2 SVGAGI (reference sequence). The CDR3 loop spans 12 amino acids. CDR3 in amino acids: CASSTSAYEQYF.

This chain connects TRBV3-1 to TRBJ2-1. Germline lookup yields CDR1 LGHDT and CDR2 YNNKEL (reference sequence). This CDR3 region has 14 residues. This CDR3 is CASSQDLAHNEQFF.

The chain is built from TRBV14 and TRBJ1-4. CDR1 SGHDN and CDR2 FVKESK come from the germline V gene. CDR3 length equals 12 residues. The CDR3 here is CASSSISEKLFF. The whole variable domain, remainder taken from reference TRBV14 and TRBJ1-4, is EAGVTQFPSHSVIEKGQTVTLRCDPISGHDNLYWYRRVMGKEIKFLLHFVKESKQDESGMPNNRFLAERTGGTYSTLKVQPAELEDSGVYFCASSSISEKLFFGSGTQLSVL.

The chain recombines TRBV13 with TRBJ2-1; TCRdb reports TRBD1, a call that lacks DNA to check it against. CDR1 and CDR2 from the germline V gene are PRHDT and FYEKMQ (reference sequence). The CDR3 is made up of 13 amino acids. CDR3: CASSRDVYNEQFF. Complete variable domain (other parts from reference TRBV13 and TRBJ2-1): AAGVIQSPRHLIKEKRETATLKCYPIPRHDTVYWYQQGPGQDPQFLISFYEKMQSDKGSIPDRFSAQQFSDYHSELNMSSLELGDSALYFCASSRDVYNEQFFGPGTRLTVL.

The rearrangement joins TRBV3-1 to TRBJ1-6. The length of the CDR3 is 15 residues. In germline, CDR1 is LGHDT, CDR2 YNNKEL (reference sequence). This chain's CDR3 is CASSQRDSYNSPLHF.

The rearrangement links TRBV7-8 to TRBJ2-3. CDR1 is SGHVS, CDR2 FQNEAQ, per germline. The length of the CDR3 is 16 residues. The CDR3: CASSLSTRTDTDTQYF.

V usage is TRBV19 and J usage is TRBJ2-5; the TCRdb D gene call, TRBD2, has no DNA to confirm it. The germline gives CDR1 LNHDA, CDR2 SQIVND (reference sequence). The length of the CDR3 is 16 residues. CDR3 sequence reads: CASSNQAGNGEETQYF.

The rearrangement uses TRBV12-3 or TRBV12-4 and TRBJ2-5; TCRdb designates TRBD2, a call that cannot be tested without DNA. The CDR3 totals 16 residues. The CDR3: CASATRGGLFSETQYF.

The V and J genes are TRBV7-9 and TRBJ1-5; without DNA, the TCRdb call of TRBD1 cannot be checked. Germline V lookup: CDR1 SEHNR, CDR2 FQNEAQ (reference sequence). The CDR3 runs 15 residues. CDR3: CASSLAQGADQPQHF.

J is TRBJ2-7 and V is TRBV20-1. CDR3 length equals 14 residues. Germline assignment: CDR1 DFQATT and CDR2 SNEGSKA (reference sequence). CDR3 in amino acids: CSARGPLSSYEQYF.

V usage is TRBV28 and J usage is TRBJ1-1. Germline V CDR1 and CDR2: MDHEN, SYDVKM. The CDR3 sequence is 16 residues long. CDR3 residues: CASSPYGVGLNTEAFF.

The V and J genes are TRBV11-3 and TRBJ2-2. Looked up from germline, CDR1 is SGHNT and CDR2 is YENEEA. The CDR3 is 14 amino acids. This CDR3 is CASSFSANTGELFF. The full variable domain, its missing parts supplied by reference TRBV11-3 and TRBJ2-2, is EAGVVQSPRYKIIEKKQPVAFWCNPISGHNTLYWYLQNLGQGPELLIRYENEEAVDDSQLPKDRFSAERLKGVDSTLKIQPAELGDSAVYLCASSFSANTGELFFGEGSRLTVL.

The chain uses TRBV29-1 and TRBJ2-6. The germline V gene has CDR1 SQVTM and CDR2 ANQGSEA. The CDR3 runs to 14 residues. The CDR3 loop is CSVVGSSGANVLTF.

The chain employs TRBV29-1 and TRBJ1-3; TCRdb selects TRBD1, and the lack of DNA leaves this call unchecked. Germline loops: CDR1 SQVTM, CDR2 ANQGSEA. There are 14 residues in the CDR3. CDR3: CSVRDGFSGNTIYF.

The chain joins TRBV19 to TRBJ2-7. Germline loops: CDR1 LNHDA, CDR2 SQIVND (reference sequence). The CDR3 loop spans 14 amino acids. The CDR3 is CASSTTGSSYEQYF. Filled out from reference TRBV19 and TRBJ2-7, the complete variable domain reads DGGITQSPKYLFRKEGQNVTLSCEQNLNHDAMYWYRQDPGQGLRLIYYSQIVNDFQKGDIAEGYSVSREKKESFPLTVTSAQKNPTAFYLCASSTTGSSYEQYFGPGTRLTVT.

The CDR3 spells CSVRGTPGSFIPLAEQYF. The rearrangement joins TRBV29-1 to TRBJ2-7; the D call from TCRdb, TRBD1, cannot be confirmed without DNA. The germline CDR1 and CDR2 sequences are SQVTM and ANQGSEA. The CDR3 has 18 amino acids.

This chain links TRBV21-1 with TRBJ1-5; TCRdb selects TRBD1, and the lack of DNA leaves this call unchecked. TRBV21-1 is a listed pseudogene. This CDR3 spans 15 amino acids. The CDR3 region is CASSTHRGSSQPQHF.

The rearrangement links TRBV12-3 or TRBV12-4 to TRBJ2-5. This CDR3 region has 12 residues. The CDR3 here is CASRAVGETQYF.

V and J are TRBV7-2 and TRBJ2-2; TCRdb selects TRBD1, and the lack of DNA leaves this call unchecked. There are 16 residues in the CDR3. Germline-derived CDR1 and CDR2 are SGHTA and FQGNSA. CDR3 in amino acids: CASSSVDRGLAGELFF.

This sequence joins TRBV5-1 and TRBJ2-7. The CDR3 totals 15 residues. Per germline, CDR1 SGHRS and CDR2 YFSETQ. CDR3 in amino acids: CASSLGWSGAYEQYF.

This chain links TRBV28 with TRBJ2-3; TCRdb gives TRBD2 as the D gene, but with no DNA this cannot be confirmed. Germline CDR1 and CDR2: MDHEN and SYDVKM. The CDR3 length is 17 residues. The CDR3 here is CASSILAGGPSTDTQYF.

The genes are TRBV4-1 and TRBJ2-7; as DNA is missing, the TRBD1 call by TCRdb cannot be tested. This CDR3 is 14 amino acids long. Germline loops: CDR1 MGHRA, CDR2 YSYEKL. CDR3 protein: CASSPATGFYEQYF.

The CDR3 sequence is CASSLEGTSASNEQFF. This chain uses TRBV12-3 or TRBV12-4 with TRBJ2-1; the D call of TRBD2 rests on TCRdb alone, since no DNA is present to check it. The length of the CDR3 is 16 residues.

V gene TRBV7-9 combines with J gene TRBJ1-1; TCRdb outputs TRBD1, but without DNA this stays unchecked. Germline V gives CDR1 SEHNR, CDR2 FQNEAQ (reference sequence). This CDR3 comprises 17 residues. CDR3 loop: CASSPPGEGAGNTEAFF.